A selection of T cell receptor beta chains follows, all from one sample in a study of CD8 T cells in ankylosing spondylitis. TCRdb independently ran MiXCR on the 5' RACE reads; one entry per CDR3 protein. The sample includes approximately 400,000 distinct CDR3 sequences, approximately 26% of them seen just once. The sample taken for sequencing was blood, either unsorted or a sorted T cell fraction (not recorded which). The receptor source for this set is a male donor with ankylosing spondylitis. The CDR3 runs from the conserved cysteine through the conserved F or W. The D gene is left open where the match is weak. Some rows have no size entry. The others give once, few or many, or a class for an expanded clone.

TRBJ1-4 | NA | NA | TRBV24-1 | TGTGCCACCAGTGATGGGACCGCGCCAACTAATGAAAAACTGTTTTTT | CATSDGTAPTNEKLFF
TRBJ2-1 | TRBD1 | few | TRBV19 | TGTGCCAGTACTATGGGTGGGAACAGGGGTTTATCTGAGCAGTTCTTC | CASTMGGNRGLSEQFF
TRBJ2-1 | TRBD1 | few | TRBV29-1 | TGCAGCGCAAGGACTACAGGGGGCAATGAGCAGTTCTTC | CSARTTGGNEQFF
TRBJ2-1 | NA | few | TRBV7-6 | TGTGCCAGCAGCTTAGAGGGCTACCAAACCTACAATGAGCAGTTCTTC | CASSLEGYQTYNEQFF
TRBJ1-2 | NA | NA | TRBV29-1 | TGCAGCGTTGAAGAGGAGGGAACTAACTATGGCTACACCTTC | CSVEEEGTNYGYTF
TRBJ2-3 | TRBD1 | NA | TRBV5-1 | TGCGCCAGCAGCAGGGACAGGGTGGGCACAGATACGCAGTATTTT | CASSRDRVGTDTQYF
TRBJ1-5 | NA | NA | TRBV5-1 | TGCGCCAGCAGTCCGAACCCCATATCGGGGATTGATCAGCCCCAGCATTTT | CASSPNPISGIDQPQHF
TRBJ1-6 | NA | few | TRBV20-1 | TGCAGTGCTAGAGATGCGCCAGGGGATTCACCCCTCCACTTT | CSARDAPGDSPLHF
TRBJ1-5 | NA | NA | TRBV20-1 | TGCAGTGCTAAGGAAAATCAGGGAAATCAGCCCCAGCATTTT | CSAKENQGNQPQHF
TRBJ2-5 | NA | many | TRBV20-1 | TGCAGTGCTAGAGATTTCAGTAATCCAGAGACCCAGTACTTC | CSARDFSNPETQYF
TRBJ2-2 | TRBD2 | few | TRBV5-1 | TGCGCCAGCCAACTAGCGGGGGGCAACACCGGGGAGCTGTTTTTT | CASQLAGGNTGELFF
TRBJ1-5 | NA | NA | TRBV5-1 | TGCGCCAGCAGCTTGTTCGGGCTCGCGGGTCAGCCCCAGCATTTT | CASSLFGLAGQPQHF
TRBJ1-6 | TRBD1 | NA | TRBV3-1 | TGTGCCAGCAGCCAATATCAGGGGGACATTTCACCCCTCCACTTT | CASSQYQGDISPLHF
TRBJ1-1 | NA | NA | TRBV7-6 | TGTGCCAGCAGCTTAGACCAGGGAACCTGGGGCACTGAAGCTTTCTTT | CASSLDQGTWGTEAFF
TRBJ2-7 | NA | few | TRBV6-2/TRBV6-3 | TGTGCCAGCAGTTACCCGGGAAAGCGTTACGAGCAGTACTTC | CASSYPGKRYEQYF
TRBJ1-5 | NA | many | TRBV7-2 | TGTGCCAGCAGAAGACAAGAGAATCAGCCCCAGCATTTT | CASRRQENQPQHF
TRBJ2-5 | NA | NA | TRBV20-1 | TGCAGTGCTAGATTGGACATATCCCAAGAGACCCAGTACTTC | CSARLDISQETQYF
TRBJ1-1 | TRBD1 | NA | TRBV29-1 | TGCAGCGTGATGACAGGGGGGGGGACTGAAGCTTTCTTT | CSVMTGGGTEAFF
TRBJ1-5 | NA | NA | TRBV19 | TGTGCCAGTAGTATTTTAGGGGGGCATCAGCCCCAGCATTTT | CASSILGGHQPQHF
TRBJ1-2 | TRBD1 | NA | TRBV5-1 | TGCGCCAGCAGCCGGGACAGGGGGACTGATGGCTACACCTTC | CASSRDRGTDGYTF
TRBJ1-3 | NA | NA | TRBV5-1 | TGCGCCAGCAGCTTGGCTCCGGACGGCGCTGGAAACACCATATATTTT | CASSLAPDGAGNTIYF
TRBJ1-6 | NA | NA | TRBV7-8 | TGTGCCAGCAGCTTAAGGGGGGCGAGCAGCTCCTATAATTCACCCCTCCACTTT | CASSLRGASSSYNSPLHF
TRBJ1-1 | NA | once | TRBV30 | TGTGCCTGGAGTGTACGAGCGGACACTGAAGCTTTCTTT | CAWSVRADTEAFF
TRBJ2-3 | TRBD2 | NA | TRBV6-5 | TGTGCCAGCAGTTCGACATTTAGCGGGAGTTATTCAGATACGCAGTATTTT | CASSSTFSGSYSDTQYF
TRBJ2-3 | NA | NA | TRBV5-1 | TGCGCCAGCAGCGGAGGCGGCACAGATACGCAGTATTTT | CASSGGGTDTQYF
TRBJ1-2 | NA | NA | TRBV10-3 | TGTGCCATCAGTGTGCGAGGGGACGGTGGCTACACCTTC | CAISVRGDGGYTF